This TCR beta chain was sequenced during a study of response to subunit inactivated influenza vaccine. Overall study results and limits: Every seasonal influenza vaccination brings in few new T cells, the authors suggested.

This clonotype was counted a few times. Its antigen is not known. Trimming at V came to 5 bases and at J to 1 base, leaving 8 bases not matched to a gene. This CDR3 spans 16 amino acids. CDR1 and CDR2 from the germline V gene are SEHNR and FQNEAQ (reference sequence). TCRdb reprocessed the RT-PCR reads with MiXCR, giving one entry per CDR3 protein. Of about 190,000 distinct CDR3 sequences listed, roughly an eighth are singletons. The chain joins TRBV7-9 to TRBJ1-5, with 7 bases fitting TRBD1. The sample consisted of CD8+ T cells sorted from PBMCs, taken less than 6 days after vaccination. This clonotype was sampled from a man between 50 and 59 years old who received an inactivated influenza vaccine. The DNA of the CDR3 is TGTGCCAGCAGCGATGACAGGGTTTGGAGCAATCAGCCCCAGCATTTT. Its translation is CASSDDRVWSNQPQHF.